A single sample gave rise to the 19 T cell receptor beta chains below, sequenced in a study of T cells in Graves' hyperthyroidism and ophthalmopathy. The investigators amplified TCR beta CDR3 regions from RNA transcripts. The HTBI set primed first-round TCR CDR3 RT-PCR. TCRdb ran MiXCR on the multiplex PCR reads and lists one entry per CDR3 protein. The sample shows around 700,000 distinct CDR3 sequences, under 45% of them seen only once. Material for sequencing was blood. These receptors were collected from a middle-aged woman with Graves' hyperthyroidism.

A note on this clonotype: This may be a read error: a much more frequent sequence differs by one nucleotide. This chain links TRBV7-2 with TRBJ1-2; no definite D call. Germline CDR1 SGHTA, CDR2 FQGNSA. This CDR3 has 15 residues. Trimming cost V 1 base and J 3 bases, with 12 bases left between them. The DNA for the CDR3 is TGTGCCAGCAGCTTAGGGGTTTCTGTTGACTATGGCTACACCTTC. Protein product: CASSLGVSVDYGYTF.

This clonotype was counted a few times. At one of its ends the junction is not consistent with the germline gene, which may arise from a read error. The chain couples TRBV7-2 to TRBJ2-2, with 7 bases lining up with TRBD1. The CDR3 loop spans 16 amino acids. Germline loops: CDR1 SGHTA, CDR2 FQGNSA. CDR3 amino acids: CASSQVRTGNTGELFF. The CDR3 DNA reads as TGCGCCAGCAGCCAAGTCAGGACAGGGAACACCGGGGAGCTGTTTTTT.

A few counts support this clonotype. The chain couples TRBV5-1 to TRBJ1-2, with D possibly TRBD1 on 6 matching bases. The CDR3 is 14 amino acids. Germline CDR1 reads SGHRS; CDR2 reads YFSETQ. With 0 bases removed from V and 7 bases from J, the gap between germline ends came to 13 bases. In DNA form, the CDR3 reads TGCGCCAGCAGCTTGGGGGACAATGCTGGTGGCTACACCTTC. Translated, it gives CASSLGDNAGGYTF.

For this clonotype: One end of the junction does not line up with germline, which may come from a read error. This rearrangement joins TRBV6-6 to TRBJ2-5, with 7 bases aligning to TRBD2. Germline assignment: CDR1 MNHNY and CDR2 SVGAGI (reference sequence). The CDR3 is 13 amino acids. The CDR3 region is CASGEREQETRYF. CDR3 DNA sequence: TGTGCCAGCGGAGAGCGGGAACAAGAGACCCGGTACTTC.

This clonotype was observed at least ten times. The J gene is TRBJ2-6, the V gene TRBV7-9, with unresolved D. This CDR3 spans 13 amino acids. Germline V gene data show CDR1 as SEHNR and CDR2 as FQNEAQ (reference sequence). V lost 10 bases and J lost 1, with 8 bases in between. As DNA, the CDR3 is TGTGCCAAGGCTTCATCTGGGGCCAACGTCCTGACTTTC. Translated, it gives CAKASSGANVLTF.

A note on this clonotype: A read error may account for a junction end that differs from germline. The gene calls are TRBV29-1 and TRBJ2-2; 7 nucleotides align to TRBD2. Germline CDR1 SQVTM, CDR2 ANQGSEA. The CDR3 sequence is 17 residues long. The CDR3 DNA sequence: TGCAGCGTTGTGGGGCTGGGAGGGACGACGAACACTGGGGAGCTGTTTTTT. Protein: CSVVGLGGTTNTGELFF.

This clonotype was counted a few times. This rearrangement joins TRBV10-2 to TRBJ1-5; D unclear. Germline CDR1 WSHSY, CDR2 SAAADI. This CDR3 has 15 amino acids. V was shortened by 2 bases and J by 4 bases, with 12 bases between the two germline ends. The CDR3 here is CASSEGYGVNQPQHF. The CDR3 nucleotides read TGCGCCAGCAGTGAGGGTTATGGGGTTAATCAGCCCCAGCATTTT.

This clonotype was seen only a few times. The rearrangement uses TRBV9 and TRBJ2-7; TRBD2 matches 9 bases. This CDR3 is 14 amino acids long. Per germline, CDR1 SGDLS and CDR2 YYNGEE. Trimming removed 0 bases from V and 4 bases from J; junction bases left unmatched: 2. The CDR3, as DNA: TGTGCCAGCAGCGTAGGCGGGAGGGCTTACGAGCAGTACTTC. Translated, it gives CASSVGGRAYEQYF.

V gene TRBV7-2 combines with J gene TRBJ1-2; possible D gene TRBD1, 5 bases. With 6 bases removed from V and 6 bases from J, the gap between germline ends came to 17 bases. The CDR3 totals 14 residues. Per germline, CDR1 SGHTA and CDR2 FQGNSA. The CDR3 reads CASSFKGTENGYTF. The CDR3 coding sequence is TGTGCCAGCAGTTTCAAGGGGACTGAGAATGGCTACACCTTC.

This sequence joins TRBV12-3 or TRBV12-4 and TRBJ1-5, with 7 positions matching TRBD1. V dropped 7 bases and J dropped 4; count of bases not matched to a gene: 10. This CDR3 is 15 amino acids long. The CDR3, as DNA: TGTGCCAGCATGGGACAGCCATCCCTTAATCAGCCCCAGCATTTT. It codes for CASMGQPSLNQPQHF.

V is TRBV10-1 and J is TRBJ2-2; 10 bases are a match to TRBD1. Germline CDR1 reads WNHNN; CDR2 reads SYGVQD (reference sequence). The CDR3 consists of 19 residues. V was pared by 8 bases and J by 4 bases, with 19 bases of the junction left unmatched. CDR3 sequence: CASAAPGQGRTGRTGELFF. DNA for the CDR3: TGCGCCAGCGCCGCACCGGGACAGGGGAGAACTGGGCGCACCGGGGAGCTGTTTTTT.

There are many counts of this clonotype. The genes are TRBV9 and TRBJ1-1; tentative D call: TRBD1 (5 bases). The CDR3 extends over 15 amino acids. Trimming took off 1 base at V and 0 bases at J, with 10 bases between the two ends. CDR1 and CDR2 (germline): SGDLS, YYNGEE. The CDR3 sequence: CASSVRDGMNTEAFF. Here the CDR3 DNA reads TGTGCCAGCAGCGTACGGGACGGAATGAACACTGAAGCTTTCTTT.

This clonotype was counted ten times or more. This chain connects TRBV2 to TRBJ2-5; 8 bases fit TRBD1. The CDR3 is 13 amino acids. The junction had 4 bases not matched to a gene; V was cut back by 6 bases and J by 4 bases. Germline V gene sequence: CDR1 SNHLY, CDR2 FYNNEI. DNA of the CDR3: TGTGCCAGCAGACCTACAGGGGGAGAGACCCAGTACTTC. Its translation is CASRPTGGETQYF.

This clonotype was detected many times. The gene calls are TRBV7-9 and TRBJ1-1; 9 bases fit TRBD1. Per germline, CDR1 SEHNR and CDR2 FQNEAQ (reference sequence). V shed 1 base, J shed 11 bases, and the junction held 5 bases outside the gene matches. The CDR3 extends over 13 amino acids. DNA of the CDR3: TGTGCCAGCAGCTTAGTCAGACAGGGGGATGCTTTCTTT. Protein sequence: CASSLVRQGDAFF.

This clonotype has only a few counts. As DNA, the CDR3 is TGCAGTGCTACAGCCCCGCTGACAGGGAACACTGAAGCTTTCTTT. It encodes CSATAPLTGNTEAFF. The rearrangement joins TRBV20-1 to TRBJ1-1, with D possibly being TRBD1 (6 bases). Trimming removed 4 bases at V and 1 base at J, with 16 bases between. The CDR3 is made up of 15 amino acids. Germline values: CDR1 DFQATT, CDR2 SNEGSKA (reference sequence).

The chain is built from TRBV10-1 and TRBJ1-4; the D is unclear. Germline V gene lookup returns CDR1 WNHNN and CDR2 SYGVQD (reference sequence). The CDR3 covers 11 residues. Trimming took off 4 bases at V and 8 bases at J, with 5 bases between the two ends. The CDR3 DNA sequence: TGCGCCAGCAGTGGTCGAGAAAAACTGTTTTTT. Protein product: CASSGREKLFF.

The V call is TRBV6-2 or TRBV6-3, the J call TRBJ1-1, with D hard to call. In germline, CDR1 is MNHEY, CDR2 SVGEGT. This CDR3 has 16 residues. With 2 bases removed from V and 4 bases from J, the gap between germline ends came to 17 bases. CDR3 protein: CASSYTTGRGRTEAFF. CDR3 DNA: TGTGCCAGCAGTTACACCACCGGCCGCGGGCGCACTGAAGCTTTCTTT.

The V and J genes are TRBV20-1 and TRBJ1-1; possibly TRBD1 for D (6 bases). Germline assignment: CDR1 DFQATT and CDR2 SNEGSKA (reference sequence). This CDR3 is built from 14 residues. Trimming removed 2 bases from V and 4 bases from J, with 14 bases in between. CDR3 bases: TGCAGTGCTAGACCAACAGGGTTTCTCACTGAAGCTTTCTTT. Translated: CSARPTGFLTEAFF.

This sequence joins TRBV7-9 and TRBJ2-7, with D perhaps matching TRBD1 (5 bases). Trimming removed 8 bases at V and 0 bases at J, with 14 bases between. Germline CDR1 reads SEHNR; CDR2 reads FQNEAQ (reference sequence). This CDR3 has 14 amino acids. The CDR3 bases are TGTGCCAGCGTCCAGGGTGGCGGCTCCTACGAGCAGTACTTC. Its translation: CASVQGGGSYEQYF.